One and the same sample provided the 11 T cell receptor beta chains below, sequenced in a study of response to subunit inactivated influenza vaccine. MiXCR, run by TCRdb on the RT-PCR reads, gives a single entry per CDR3 protein. This sample has 550,000 to 600,000 distinct CDR3 sequences, with 12% found just once. This sample comprised PBMCs from blood, obtained on the day of vaccination. Receptors were obtained from a man aged 45-65 years who received an inactivated influenza vaccine.

The table lists this clonotype with many counts. This sequence joins TRBV12-3 or TRBV12-4 and TRBJ2-3, with 11 bases that match TRBD2. The CDR3 consists of 15 residues. The V segment lost 8 bases and the J segment 4 bases; nucleotides outside the gene matches: 8. This CDR3 is CASLSGGARSDTQYF. As DNA, the CDR3 is TGTGCCAGCCTTAGCGGGGGGGCCAGGTCAGATACGCAGTATTTT.

The sample holds many counts of this clonotype. The chain recombines TRBV29-1 with TRBJ1-1; a weak D match, TRBD1 (5 bases). Germline lookup yields CDR1 SQVTM and CDR2 ANQGSEA. CDR3 length equals 11 residues. As DNA, the CDR3 is TGCATGGGGCAGACGAACACTGAAGCTTTCTTT. As protein: CMGQTNTEAFF.

The J gene is TRBJ2-3, the V gene TRBV6-5; the match to TRBD1 covers 10 bases. Germline CDR1 and CDR2: MNHEY and SVGAGI. Trimming cost V 0 bases and J 2 bases; bases outside gene matches: 2. The CDR3 length is 16 residues. DNA of the CDR3: TGTGCCAGCAGTTACTCCGGGACAGGGGCCACAGATACGCAGTATTTT. This sequence encodes CASSYSGTGATDTQYF.

This clonotype was recorded once. V is TRBV12-3 or TRBV12-4 and J is TRBJ2-7, with unresolved D. The CDR3 covers 13 residues. Deletions cut 6 bases from V and 5 bases from J, with 14 bases between. The CDR3 nucleotides are TGTGCCAGCAGCCCCAGCGTGCACAACGAGCAGTACTTC. It yields the protein CASSPSVHNEQYF.

This clonotype was recorded many times. V is TRBV12-3 or TRBV12-4 and J is TRBJ2-3, with TRBD2 as a possible D gene (6 bases). The CDR3 loop spans 18 amino acids. V dropped 2 bases and J dropped 7 bases, with 25 bases sitting between them. Here the CDR3 DNA reads TGTGCCAGCAGTTTACAACTAGACTTTCGGGGGTCGGGATATACGCAGTATTTT. Translation: CASSLQLDFRGSGYTQYF.

This clonotype turned up a few times. Here the CDR3 reads CSVSGMEAYNEQFF. The CDR3 coding sequence is TGCAGCGTCAGCGGGATGGAAGCCTACAATGAGCAGTTCTTC. The chain is built from TRBV29-1 and TRBJ2-1, with TRBD2 matching over 7 bases. With 6 bases clipped from V and 2 bases from J, the junction kept 7 bases outside the gene matches. The length of the CDR3 is 14 residues. Germline V gives CDR1 SQVTM, CDR2 ANQGSEA.

The V call is TRBV7-3, the J call TRBJ2-1, with D possibly matching TRBD1 (6 bases). Germline CDR1 reads SGHTA; CDR2 reads FQGTGA. The V end lost 5 bases, the J end lost 3 bases, and 11 bases lay between the germline ends. The CDR3 extends over 14 amino acids. The CDR3 here is CASSLDRLYNEQFF. The CDR3 DNA sequence: TGTGCCAGCAGCCTGGACAGACTCTACAATGAGCAGTTCTTC.

The chain has TRBV20-1 and TRBJ2-3; 7 bases align to TRBD1. Germline V lookup: CDR1 DFQATT, CDR2 SNEGSKA (reference sequence). With V trimmed by 4 bases and J by 0 bases, 10 bases remained unmatched. The CDR3 has 16 residues. This CDR3 reads CSAILRQGGSTDTQYF. Here the CDR3 DNA reads TGCAGTGCTATCCTACGACAGGGTGGAAGCACAGATACGCAGTATTTT.

The genes are TRBV6-5 and TRBJ2-1, with D tentatively TRBD1 (5 bases). Germline V gene lookup returns CDR1 MNHEY and CDR2 SVGAGI. V lost 0 bases and J lost 4, with 13 bases in between. There are 16 residues in the CDR3. The CDR3 spells CASSYSGRFPYNEQFF. The DNA for the CDR3 is TGTGCCAGCAGTTACTCGGGGCGATTCCCTTACAATGAGCAGTTCTTC.

The CDR3 coding sequence is TGCAGCGTTGATTTCCTAGCGGGGGGGAGCGAGCAGTACTTC. It is translated as CSVDFLAGGSEQYF. V usage is TRBV29-1 and J usage is TRBJ2-7, with 12 bases lining up with TRBD2. The CDR3 sequence is 14 residues long. Trimming removed 3 bases from V and 6 bases from J; junction bases left unmatched: 6. The V gene's germline CDR1 is SQVTM and CDR2 ANQGSEA.

The J gene is TRBJ2-2, the V gene TRBV7-6; TRBD1 is a possible D gene (5 bases). The CDR3 has 15 amino acids. Trimming cost V 1 base and J 7 bases, with 13 bases left between them. Looked up from germline, CDR1 is SGHVS and CDR2 is FNYEAQ. The DNA for the CDR3 is TGTGCCAGCAGCTTAGGGTCAGGCCAGGGCGGGGAGCTGTTTTTT. This codes for CASSLGSGQGGELFF.